This entry is about one T cell receptor (beta chain). This sample is part of a study of control samples from healthy donors and cancer patients. The ends were cut back, 2 bases at V and 3 bases at J, with 2 bases in the middle. This CDR3 region has 11 residues. Per germline, CDR1 SGHRS and CDR2 YFSETQ. Libraries were prepared by immunoSEQ multiplex PCR; TCRdb keeps only in-frame clonotypes and omits some of them. This sample has about 130,000 clones, with around nine tenths found just once. Material: blood. The gene calls are TRBV5-1 and TRBJ1-1; D gene ambiguous. The sequence derives from a man in his forties in good health. DNA of the CDR3: TGCGCCAGCAGCTTAGACACTGAAGCTTTCTTT. Its protein product is CASSLDTEAFF.